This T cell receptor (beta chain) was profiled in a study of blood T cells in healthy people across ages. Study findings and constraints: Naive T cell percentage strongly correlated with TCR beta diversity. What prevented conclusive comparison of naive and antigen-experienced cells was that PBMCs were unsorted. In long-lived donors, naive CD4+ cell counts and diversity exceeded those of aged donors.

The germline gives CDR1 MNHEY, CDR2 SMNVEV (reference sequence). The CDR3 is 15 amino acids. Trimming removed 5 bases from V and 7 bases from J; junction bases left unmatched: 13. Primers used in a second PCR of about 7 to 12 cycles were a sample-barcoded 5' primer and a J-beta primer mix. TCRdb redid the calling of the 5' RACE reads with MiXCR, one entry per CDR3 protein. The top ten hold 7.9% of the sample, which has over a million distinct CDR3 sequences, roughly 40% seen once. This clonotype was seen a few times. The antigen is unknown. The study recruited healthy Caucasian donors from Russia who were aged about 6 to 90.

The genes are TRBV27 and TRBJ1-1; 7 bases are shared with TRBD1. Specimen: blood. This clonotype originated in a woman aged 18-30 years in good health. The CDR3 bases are TGTGCCAGCAGTCGAGGGACAGCCAGAACAAGTGAAGCTTTCTTT. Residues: CASSRGTARTSEAFF.